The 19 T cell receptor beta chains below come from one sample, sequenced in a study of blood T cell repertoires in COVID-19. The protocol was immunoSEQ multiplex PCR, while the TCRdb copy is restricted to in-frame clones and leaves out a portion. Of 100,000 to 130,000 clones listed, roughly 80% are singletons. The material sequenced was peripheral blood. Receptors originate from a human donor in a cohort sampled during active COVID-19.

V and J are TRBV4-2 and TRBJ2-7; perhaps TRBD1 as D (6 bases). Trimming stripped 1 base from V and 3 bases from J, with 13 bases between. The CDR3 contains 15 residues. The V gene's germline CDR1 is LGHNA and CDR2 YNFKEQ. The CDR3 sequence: CASSQAGEVLYEQYF. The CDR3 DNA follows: TGTGCCAGCAGCCAAGCAGGGGAAGTTCTCTACGAGCAGTACTTC.

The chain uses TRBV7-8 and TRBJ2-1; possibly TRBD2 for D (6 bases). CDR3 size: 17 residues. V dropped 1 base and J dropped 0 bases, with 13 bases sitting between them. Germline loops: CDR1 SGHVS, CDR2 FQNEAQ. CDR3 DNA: TGTGCCAGCAGCTTAGTTTCGGGAGTTAACTCCTACAATGAGCAGTTCTTC. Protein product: CASSLVSGVNSYNEQFF.

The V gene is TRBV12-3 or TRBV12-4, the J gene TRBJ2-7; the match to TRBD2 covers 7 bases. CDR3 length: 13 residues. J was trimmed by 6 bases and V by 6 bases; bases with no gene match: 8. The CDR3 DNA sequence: TGTGCCAGCAGCCGATCTGCGGGGGTCGAGCAGTACGTC. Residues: CASSRSAGVEQYV.

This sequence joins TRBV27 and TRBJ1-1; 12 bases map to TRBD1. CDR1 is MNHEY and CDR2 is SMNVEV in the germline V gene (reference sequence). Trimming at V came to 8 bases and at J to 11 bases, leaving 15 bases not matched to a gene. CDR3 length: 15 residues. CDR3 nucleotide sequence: TGTGCCAGCTTACCACCTGGGACAGGGGGCGCCGGGGCTTTCTTT. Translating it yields CASLPPGTGGAGAFF.

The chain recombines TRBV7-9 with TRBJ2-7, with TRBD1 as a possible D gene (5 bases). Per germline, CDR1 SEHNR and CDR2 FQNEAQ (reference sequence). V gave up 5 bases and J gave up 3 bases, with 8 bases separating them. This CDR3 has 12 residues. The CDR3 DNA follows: TGTGCCAGCAGCCGACAGCGCTACGAGCAGTACTTC. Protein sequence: CASSRQRYEQYF. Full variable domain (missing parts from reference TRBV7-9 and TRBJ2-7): DTGVSQNPRHKITKRGQNVTFRCDPISEHNRLYWYRQTLGQGPEFLTYFQNEAQLEKSRLLSDRFSAERPKGSFSTLEIQRTEQGDSAMYLCASSRQRYEQYFGPGTRLTVT.

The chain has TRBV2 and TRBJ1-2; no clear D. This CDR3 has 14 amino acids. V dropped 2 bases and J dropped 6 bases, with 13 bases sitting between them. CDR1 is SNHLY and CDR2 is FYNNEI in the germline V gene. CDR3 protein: CASSEFGMVDGYTF. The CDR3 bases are TGTGCCAGCAGTGAATTCGGGATGGTAGATGGCTACACCTTC.

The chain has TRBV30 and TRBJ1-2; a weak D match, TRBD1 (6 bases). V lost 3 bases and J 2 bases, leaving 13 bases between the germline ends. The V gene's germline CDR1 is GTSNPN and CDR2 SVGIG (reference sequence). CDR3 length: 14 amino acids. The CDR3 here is CAWSRLGQNYGYTF. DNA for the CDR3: TGTGCCTGGAGCCGCCTAGGACAGAACTATGGCTACACCTTC.

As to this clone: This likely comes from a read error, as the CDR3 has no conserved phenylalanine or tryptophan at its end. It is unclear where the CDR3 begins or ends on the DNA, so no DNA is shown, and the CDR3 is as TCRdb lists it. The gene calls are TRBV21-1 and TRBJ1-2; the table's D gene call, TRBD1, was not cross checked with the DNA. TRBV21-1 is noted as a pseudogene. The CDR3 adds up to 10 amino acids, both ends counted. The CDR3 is CASSKFWPLL.

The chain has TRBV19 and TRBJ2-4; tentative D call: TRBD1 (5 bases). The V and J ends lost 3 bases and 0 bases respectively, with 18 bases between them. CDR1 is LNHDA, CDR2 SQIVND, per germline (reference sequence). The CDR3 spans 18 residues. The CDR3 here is CASSIKRTGQLAKNIQYF. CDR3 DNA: TGTGCCAGTAGTATCAAAAGAACAGGCCAACTAGCCAAAAACATTCAGTACTTC.

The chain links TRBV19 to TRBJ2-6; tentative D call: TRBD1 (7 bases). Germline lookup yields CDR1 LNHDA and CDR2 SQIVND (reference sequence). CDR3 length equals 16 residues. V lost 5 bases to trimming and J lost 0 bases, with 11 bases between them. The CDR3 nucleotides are TGTGCCAGTAGTCAGGGGGGCCCCTCTGGGGCCAACGTCCTGACTTTC. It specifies CASSQGGPSGANVLTF.

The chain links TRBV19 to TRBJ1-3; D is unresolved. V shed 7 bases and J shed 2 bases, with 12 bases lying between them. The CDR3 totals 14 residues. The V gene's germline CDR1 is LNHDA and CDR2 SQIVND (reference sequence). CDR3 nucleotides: TGTGCCAGTACCCCAACTGCTACTGGAAACACCATATATTTT. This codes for CASTPTATGNTIYF.

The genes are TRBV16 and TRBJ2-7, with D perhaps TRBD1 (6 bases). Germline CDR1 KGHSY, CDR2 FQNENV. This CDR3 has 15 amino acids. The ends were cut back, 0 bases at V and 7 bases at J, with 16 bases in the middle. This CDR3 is CASSQSYRVMGEQYF. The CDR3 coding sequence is TGTGCCAGCAGCCAATCTTACAGGGTTATGGGAGAGCAGTACTTC.

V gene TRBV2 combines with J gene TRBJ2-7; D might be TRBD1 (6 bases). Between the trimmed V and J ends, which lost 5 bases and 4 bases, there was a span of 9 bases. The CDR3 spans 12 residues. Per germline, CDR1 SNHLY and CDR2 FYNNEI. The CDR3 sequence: CASSLQGYEQYV. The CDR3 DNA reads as TGTGCCAGCAGTTTACAGGGTTACGAGCAGTACGTC.

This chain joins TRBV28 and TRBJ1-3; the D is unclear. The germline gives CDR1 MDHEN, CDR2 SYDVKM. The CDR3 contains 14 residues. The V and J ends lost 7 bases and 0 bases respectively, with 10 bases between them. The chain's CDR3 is CASKAGYSGNTIYF. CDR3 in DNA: TGTGCCAGCAAGGCAGGTTACTCTGGAAACACCATATATTTT.

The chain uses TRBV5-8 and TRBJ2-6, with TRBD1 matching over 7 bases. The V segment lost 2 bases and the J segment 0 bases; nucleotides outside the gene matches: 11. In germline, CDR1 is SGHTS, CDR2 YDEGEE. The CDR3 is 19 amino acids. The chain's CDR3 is CASSFLPWSGGSGANVLTF. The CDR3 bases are TGTGCCAGCAGCTTCCTTCCATGGTCAGGGGGCTCTGGGGCCAACGTCCTGACTTTC.

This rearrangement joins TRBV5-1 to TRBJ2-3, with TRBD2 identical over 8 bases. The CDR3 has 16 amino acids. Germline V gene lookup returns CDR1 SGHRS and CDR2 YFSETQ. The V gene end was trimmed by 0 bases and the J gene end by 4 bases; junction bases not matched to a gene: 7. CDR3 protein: CASSLAVGLAPDTQYF. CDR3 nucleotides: TGCGCCAGCAGCTTGGCTGTCGGACTAGCCCCAGATACGCAGTATTTT.

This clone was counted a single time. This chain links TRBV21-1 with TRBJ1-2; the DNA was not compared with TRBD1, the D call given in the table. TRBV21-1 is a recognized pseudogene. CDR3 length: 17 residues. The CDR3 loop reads CVELVQGPTESTYGYTF. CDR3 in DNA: TGTGTCGAGCTGGTACAGGGCCCGACCGAGTCTACTTATGGCTACACCTTC.

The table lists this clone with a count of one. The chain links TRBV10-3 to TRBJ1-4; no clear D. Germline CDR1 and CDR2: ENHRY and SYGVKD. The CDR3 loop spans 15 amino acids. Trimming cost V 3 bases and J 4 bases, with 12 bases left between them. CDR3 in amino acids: CAISDDWRINEKLFF. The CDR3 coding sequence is TGTGCCATCAGTGACGATTGGCGGATTAATGAAAAACTGTTTTTT.

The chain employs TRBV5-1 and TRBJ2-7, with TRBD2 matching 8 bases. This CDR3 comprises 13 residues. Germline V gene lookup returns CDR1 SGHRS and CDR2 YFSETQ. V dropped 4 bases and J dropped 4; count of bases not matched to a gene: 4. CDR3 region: CASSIAGGYEQYF. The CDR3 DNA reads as TGCGCCAGCAGCATTGCGGGGGGATACGAGCAGTACTTC. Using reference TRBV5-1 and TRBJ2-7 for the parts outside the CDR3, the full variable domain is KAGVTQTPRYLIKTRGQQVTLSCSPISGHRSVSWYQQTPGQGLQFLFEYFSETQRNKGNFPGRFSGRQFSNSRSEMNVSTLELGDSALYLCASSIAGGYEQYFGPGTRLTVT.